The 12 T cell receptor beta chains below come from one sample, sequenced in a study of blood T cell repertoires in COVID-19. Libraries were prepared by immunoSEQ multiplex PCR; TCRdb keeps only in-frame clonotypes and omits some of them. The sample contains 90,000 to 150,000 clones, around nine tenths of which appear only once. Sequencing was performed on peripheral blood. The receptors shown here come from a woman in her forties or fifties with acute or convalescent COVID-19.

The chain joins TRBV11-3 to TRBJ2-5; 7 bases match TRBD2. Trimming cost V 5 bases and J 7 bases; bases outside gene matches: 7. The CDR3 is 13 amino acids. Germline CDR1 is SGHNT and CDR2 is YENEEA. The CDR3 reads CASSRGERRTQYF. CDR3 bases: TGTGCCAGCAGCCGGGGGGAAAGACGGACCCAGTACTTC.

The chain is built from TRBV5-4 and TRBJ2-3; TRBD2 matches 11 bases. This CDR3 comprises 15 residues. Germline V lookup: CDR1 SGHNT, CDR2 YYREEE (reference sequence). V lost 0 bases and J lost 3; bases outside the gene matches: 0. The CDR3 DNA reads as TGTGCCAGCAGCTTGGGACTAGCGGGAACAGATACGCAGTATTTT. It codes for CASSLGLAGTDTQYF.

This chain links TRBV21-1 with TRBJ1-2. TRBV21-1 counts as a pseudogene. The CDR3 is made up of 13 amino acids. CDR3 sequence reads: CASTRWVSYGYTF. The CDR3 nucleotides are TGTGCCAGCACTAGATGGGTGTCGTATGGCTACACCTTC.

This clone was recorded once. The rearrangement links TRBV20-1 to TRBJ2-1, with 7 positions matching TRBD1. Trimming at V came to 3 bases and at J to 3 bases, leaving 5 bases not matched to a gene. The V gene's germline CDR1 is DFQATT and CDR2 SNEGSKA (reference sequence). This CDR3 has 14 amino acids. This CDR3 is CSASGAGGYNEQFF. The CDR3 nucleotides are TGCAGTGCTAGTGGGGCAGGGGGCTACAATGAGCAGTTCTTC.

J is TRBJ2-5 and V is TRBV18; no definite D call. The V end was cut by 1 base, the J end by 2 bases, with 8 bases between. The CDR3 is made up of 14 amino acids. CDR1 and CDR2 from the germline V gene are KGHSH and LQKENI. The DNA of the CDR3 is TGTGCCAGCTCACCACGGGCAGTTCAAGAGACCCAGTACTTC. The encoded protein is CASSPRAVQETQYF.

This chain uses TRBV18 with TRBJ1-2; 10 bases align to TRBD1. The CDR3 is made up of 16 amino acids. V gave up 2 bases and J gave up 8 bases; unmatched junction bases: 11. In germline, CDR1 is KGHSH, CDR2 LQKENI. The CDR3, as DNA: TGTGCCAGCTCACCAGCCGGGACAGGGGTCCCGTTGGGCTACACCTTC. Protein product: CASSPAGTGVPLGYTF. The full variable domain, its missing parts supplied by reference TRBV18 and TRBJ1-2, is NAGVMQNPRHLVRRRGQEARLRCSPMKGHSHVYWYRQLPEEGLKFMVYLQKENIIDESGMPKERFSAEFPKEGPSILRIQQVVRGDSAAYFCASSPAGTGVPLGYTFGSGTRLTVV.

CDR3 sequence reads: CASSFRQGQETQYF. DNA for the CDR3: TGTGCCAGCAGCTTTAGACAGGGCCAAGAGACCCAGTACTTC. This sequence joins TRBV7-9 and TRBJ2-5; 7 nucleotides align to TRBD1. This CDR3 contains 14 residues. Per the germline V gene, CDR1 is SEHNR and CDR2 is FQNEAQ (reference sequence). The V and J ends lost 3 bases and 1 base, in that order; junction bases with no gene match: 2.

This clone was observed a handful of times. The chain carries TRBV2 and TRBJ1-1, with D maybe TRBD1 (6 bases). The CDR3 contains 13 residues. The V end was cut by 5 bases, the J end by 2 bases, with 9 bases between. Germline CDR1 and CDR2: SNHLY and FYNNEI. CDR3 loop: CASSPTGNTEAFF. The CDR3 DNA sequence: TGTGCCAGCAGTCCGACAGGAAACACTGAAGCTTTCTTT.

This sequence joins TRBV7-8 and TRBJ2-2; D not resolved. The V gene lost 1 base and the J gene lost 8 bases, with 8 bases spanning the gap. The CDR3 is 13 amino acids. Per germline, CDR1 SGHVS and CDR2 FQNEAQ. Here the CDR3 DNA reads TGTGCCAGCAGCTTAGTTAGTTTTGGGGAGCTGTTTTTT. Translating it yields CASSLVSFGELFF.

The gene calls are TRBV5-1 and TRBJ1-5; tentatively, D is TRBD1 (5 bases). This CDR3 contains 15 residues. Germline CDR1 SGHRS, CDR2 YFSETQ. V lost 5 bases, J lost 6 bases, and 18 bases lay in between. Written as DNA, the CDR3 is TGCGCCAGCAGTCCCGGAGGGGTGGCTGGTCAGCCCCAGCATTTT. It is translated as CASSPGGVAGQPQHF.

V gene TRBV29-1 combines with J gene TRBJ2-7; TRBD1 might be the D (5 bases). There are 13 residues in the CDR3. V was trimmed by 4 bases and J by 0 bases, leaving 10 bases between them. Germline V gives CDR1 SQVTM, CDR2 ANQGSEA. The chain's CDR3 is CSVGGSSSYEQYF. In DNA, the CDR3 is TGCAGCGTTGGGGGCTCCAGCTCCTACGAGCAGTACTTC.

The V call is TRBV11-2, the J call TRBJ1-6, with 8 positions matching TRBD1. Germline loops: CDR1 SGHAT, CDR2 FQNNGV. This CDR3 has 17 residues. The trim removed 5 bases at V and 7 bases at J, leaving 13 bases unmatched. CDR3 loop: CASSQLGQGILNSPLHF. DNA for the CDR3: TGTGCCAGCAGCCAACTTGGACAGGGAATTTTAAATTCACCCCTCCACTTT.